The 27 T cell receptor beta chains presented below share a single source sample, sequenced in a study of CD8 T cells in ankylosing spondylitis. Study conclusions and caveats: Characteristic of ankylosing spondylitis blood, it appeared, was a TCR beta motif comprising fewer than 10 highly homologous variants.

Via MiXCR, TCRdb re-called the 5' RACE reads, giving one row per CDR3 protein. The sample records fewer than 550,000 distinct CDR3 sequences, about 5.4% being singletons. Antigens of these TCRs are unknown. Sequenced input: blood, either unsorted or a sorted T cell fraction (not recorded which). The receptors shown here come from a male donor with ankylosing spondylitis.

This clonotype was picked up a small number of times. The chain combines TRBV20-1 with TRBJ2-1, with 10 nucleotides matching TRBD2. There are 16 residues in the CDR3. Unmatched junction bases numbered 5, after V lost 3 bases and J lost 0 bases. Germline CDR1 and CDR2: DFQATT and SNEGSKA (reference sequence). CDR3 residues: CSARGTSATSYNEQFF. CDR3 bases: TGCAGTGCTAGGGGGACTAGCGCTACCTCCTACAATGAGCAGTTCTTC.

This clonotype has a count of ten or more. This chain uses TRBV6-5 with TRBJ1-4; D not certain. The V and J ends lost 0 bases and 10 bases respectively, with 21 bases between them. The CDR3 has 17 amino acids. From germline, CDR1 is MNHEY and CDR2 SVGAGI. The CDR3 loop is CASSYSFRDIGYAKLFF. As DNA, the CDR3 is TGTGCCAGCAGTTACTCATTCCGAGACATCGGATATGCAAAACTGTTTTTT.

Many counts were recorded for this clonotype. The chain joins TRBV7-2 to TRBJ2-2; D remains unclear. Trimming removed 3 bases from V and 1 base from J, with 6 bases in between. Germline values: CDR1 SGHTA, CDR2 FQGNSA. This CDR3 has 14 residues. The CDR3 DNA is TGTGCCAGCAGCTTCACAGAGAACACCGGGGAGCTGTTTTTT. This sequence encodes CASSFTENTGELFF.

CDR3 region: CSARDLTGWAQAFF. CDR3 in DNA: TGCAGTGCTAGAGATTTGACAGGGTGGGCTCAAGCTTTCTTT. The genes are TRBV20-1 and TRBJ1-1; TRBD1 aligns across 7 bases. The CDR3 sequence is 14 residues long. CDR1 is DFQATT, CDR2 SNEGSKA, per germline (reference sequence). V gave up 0 bases and J gave up 9 bases; unmatched junction bases: 10.

This chain uses TRBV21-1 with TRBJ2-5; TRBD2 was called by the table and not checked on the DNA. TRBV21-1 is a pseudogene segment. This CDR3 is 17 amino acids long. In DNA form, the CDR3 reads TGTGCCAGCAGCACCCCTAGGACTAGCGGGAGTAGGGAGACCCAGTACTTC. Translation: CASSTPRTSGSRETQYF.

This clonotype has ten or more counts. The rearrangement joins TRBV5-1 to TRBJ2-1, with D possibly matching TRBD2 (5 bases). Germline CDR1 reads SGHRS; CDR2 reads YFSETQ. V dropped 2 bases and J dropped 5 bases, with 8 bases sitting between them. This CDR3 spans 13 amino acids. The CDR3 here is CASSLDSDNEQFF. The CDR3 bases are TGCGCCAGCAGCTTAGATAGCGACAATGAGCAGTTCTTC.

In this sample, this clonotype turned up many times. The J gene is TRBJ1-2, the V gene TRBV7-9; 7 bases fit TRBD1. The CDR3 covers 12 residues. Germline CDR1 reads SEHNR; CDR2 reads FQNEAQ (reference sequence). Unmatched junction bases numbered 2, after V lost 3 bases and J lost 7 bases. The CDR3 sequence is CASSFGQAGYTF. The CDR3 nucleotides read TGTGCCAGCAGCTTTGGACAGGCTGGCTACACCTTC.

This clonotype was counted many times. A read error may produce the germline difference seen at one junction end. The chain employs TRBV5-1 and TRBJ2-7, with unresolved D. This CDR3 is 14 amino acids long. From germline, CDR1 is SGHRS and CDR2 YFSETQ. CDR3 nucleotides: TGTGCCAGCAGCTTAGATCCGGTCTCCTACGAGCAGTACTTC. It translates to CASSLDPVSYEQYF.

In DNA form, the CDR3 reads TGCGCCAGCAGCCAAGATCCGGGACAGGGGGTTCAGTTCTTC. Protein sequence: CASSQDPGQGVQFF. The J gene is TRBJ2-1, the V gene TRBV4-3; TRBD1 matches at 11 bases. The germline V gene has CDR1 LGHNA and CDR2 YSLEER. The CDR3 consists of 14 residues. With V trimmed by 0 bases and J by 13 bases, 5 bases remained unmatched.

This clonotype occurred many times. V gene TRBV6-1 combines with J gene TRBJ2-7, with D perhaps TRBD1 (6 bases). Germline V gene data show CDR1 as MNHNS and CDR2 as SASEGT. V was shortened by 5 bases and J by 3 bases, with 14 bases between the two germline ends. CDR3 length equals 14 residues. The CDR3: CASSPFRGLYEQYF. CDR3 DNA: TGTGCCAGCAGTCCCTTCAGGGGTCTCTACGAGCAGTACTTC.

This clonotype has ten or more counts. The chain employs TRBV29-1 and TRBJ2-5; weak D call: TRBD2 (5 bases). CDR3 size: 14 residues. Germline V gives CDR1 SQVTM, CDR2 ANQGSEA. With 0 bases removed from V and 0 bases from J, the gap between germline ends came to 8 bases. CDR3 bases: TGCAGCGTTGAAGACCGGAGGTACCAAGAGACCCAGTACTTC. It yields the protein CSVEDRRYQETQYF.

This clonotype has a count of ten or more. The V call is TRBV7-2, the J call TRBJ2-1, with 7 bases fitting TRBD2. The CDR3 extends over 16 amino acids. V dropped 5 bases and J dropped 2; count of bases not matched to a gene: 9. Germline V gene lookup returns CDR1 SGHTA and CDR2 FQGNSA. The CDR3 coding sequence is TGTGCCAGCAGCCCAGATAGCGGGTGGACCTACAATGAGCAGTTCTTC. Its translation: CASSPDSGWTYNEQFF.

This clonotype was counted ten times or more. The chain links TRBV29-1 to TRBJ1-2, with a tentative D call TRBD1 (5 bases). Per the germline V gene, CDR1 is SQVTM and CDR2 is ANQGSEA. The CDR3 is made up of 10 amino acids. Trimming took off 4 bases at V and 8 bases at J, with 8 bases between the two ends. The CDR3: CSVGDPGYTF. CDR3 DNA sequence: TGCAGCGTTGGGGACCCCGGCTACACCTTC.

There are a few counts of this clonotype. The chain has TRBV9 and TRBJ1-1; 8 bases map to TRBD1. Germline CDR1 and CDR2: SGDLS and YYNGEE. This CDR3 has 14 amino acids. J was trimmed by 11 bases and V by 2 bases; bases with no gene match: 11. The CDR3 here is CASSVETGALEAFF. The CDR3 DNA is TGTGCCAGCAGCGTGGAGACAGGGGCCTTGGAGGCTTTCTTT. Full variable domain (rest looked up from reference TRBV9 and TRBJ1-1): DSGVTQTPKHLITATGQRVTLRCSPRSGDLSVYWYQQSLDQGLQFLIQYYNGEERAKGNILERFSAQQFPDLHSELNLSSLELGDSALYFCASSVETGALEAFFGQGTRLTVV.

This clonotype has only a few counts. CDR3: CSARDLRAPSSYEQYF. DNA for the CDR3: TGCAGTGCTAGAGATCTCCGGGCCCCTAGCTCCTACGAGCAGTACTTC. This sequence joins TRBV20-1 and TRBJ2-7; D call uncertain. The germline V and J ends were trimmed by 0 bases and 0 bases, with 15 bases remaining between them. The germline V gene encodes CDR1 DFQATT and CDR2 SNEGSKA (reference sequence). This CDR3 contains 16 residues.

In this sample, this clonotype turned up many times. The chain joins TRBV5-1 to TRBJ2-4; 9 bases are a match to TRBD2. The germline V gene encodes CDR1 SGHRS and CDR2 YFSETQ. V gave up 4 bases and J gave up 8 bases; unmatched junction bases: 7. This CDR3 spans 14 amino acids. CDR3 nucleotide sequence: TGCGCCAGCAGCCCGCTAGCGGGAAGTGACATTCAGTACTTC. Its protein product is CASSPLAGSDIQYF.

This clonotype was observed a handful of times. The gene calls are TRBV11-3 and TRBJ2-1, with D maybe TRBD2 (5 bases). Trimming took 1 base from V and 8 from J, leaving 9 bases between them. Germline V gene data show CDR1 as SGHNT and CDR2 as YENEEA. The CDR3 covers 13 residues. CDR3: CASSLGLAHEQFF. CDR3 DNA sequence: TGTGCCAGCAGCTTAGGGCTAGCCCATGAGCAGTTCTTC.

This clonotype has just a few counts. The chain recombines TRBV5-5 with TRBJ1-1; tentatively, D is TRBD1 (5 bases). The CDR3 spans 15 residues. The germline V gene encodes CDR1 SGHKS and CDR2 YYEKEE (reference sequence). Trimming took 4 bases from V and 1 from J, leaving 14 bases between them. CDR3 nucleotide sequence: TGTGCCAGCAGCGTCCAGTTGGGGGGGAACACTGAAGCTTTCTTT. Its protein product is CASSVQLGGNTEAFF. Together with reference TRBV5-5 and TRBJ1-1, the CDR3 gives the full variable domain: DAGVTQSPTHLIKTRGQQVTLRCSPISGHKSVSWYQQVLGQGPQFIFQYYEKEERGRGNFPDRFSARQFPNYSSELNVNALLLGDSALYLCASSVQLGGNTEAFFGQGTRLTVV.

This clonotype occurred many times. The rearrangement uses TRBV7-2 and TRBJ2-2; D may be TRBD2 (5 bases). Per the germline V gene, CDR1 is SGHTA and CDR2 is FQGNSA. The germline V and J ends were trimmed by 8 bases and 0 bases, with 10 bases remaining between them. The CDR3 has 14 residues. The CDR3 DNA is TGTGCCAGCGGGGAGACGGCGAACACCGGGGAGCTGTTTTTT. This translates into CASGETANTGELFF.

Many counts were recorded for this clonotype. The chain employs TRBV9 and TRBJ1-3; D is possibly TRBD1 (5 bases). CDR3 length equals 17 residues. CDR1 and CDR2 (germline): SGDLS, YYNGEE. The ends were cut back, 0 bases at V and 0 bases at J, with 13 bases in the middle. The CDR3 DNA sequence: TGTGCCAGCAGCGTAGCTGATGGAAGGGGCTCTGGAAACACCATATATTTT. Its translation is CASSVADGRGSGNTIYF.

This clonotype has a count of ten or more. This chain links TRBV5-6 with TRBJ2-2; possibly TRBD1 or TRBD2 for D (5 bases each). Germline V gene sequence: CDR1 SGHDT, CDR2 YYEEEE. V lost 4 bases to trimming and J lost 4 bases, with 17 bases between them. CDR3 length: 16 amino acids. DNA for the CDR3: TGTGCCAGCAGCCGCGAAGGGACCGCTTTCACCGGGGAGCTGTTTTTT. Its protein is CASSREGTAFTGELFF. Variable domain in full (rest from reference TRBV5-6 and TRBJ2-2): DAGVTQSPTHLIKTRGQQVTLRCSPKSGHDTVSWYQQALGQGPQFIFQYYEEEERQRGNFPDRFSGHQFPNYSSELNVNALLLGDSALYLCASSREGTAFTGELFFGEGSRLTVL.

This clonotype has a count of ten or more. This rearrangement joins TRBV12-5 to TRBJ1-4, with unresolved D. Germline CDR1 is LGHNT and CDR2 is FRNRAP. The CDR3 spans 16 residues. Trimming pared 7 bases from V and 5 bases from J, leaving 20 bases between. CDR3 loop: CASAPAPTALNEKLFF. DNA for the CDR3: TGTGCTAGTGCCCCAGCCCCCACAGCATTAAATGAAAAACTGTTTTTT.

This clonotype has at least ten counts. The rearrangement uses TRBV20-1 and TRBJ2-7, with TRBD2 matching over 7 bases. The ends lost 4 bases at V and 7 bases at J; junction bases unmatched: 13. The CDR3 totals 14 residues. The germline V gene has CDR1 DFQATT and CDR2 SNEGSKA (reference sequence). CDR3 nucleotides: TGCAGTGCTACCGGCGGGCGGGAGTGGGAGGAGCAGTACTTC. Amino acids: CSATGGREWEEQYF.

This clonotype was counted at least ten times. The chain combines TRBV4-2 with TRBJ2-1, with D unclear. V was shortened by 1 base and J by 1 base, with 17 bases between the two germline ends. This CDR3 contains 18 residues. Germline V gene lookup returns CDR1 LGHNA and CDR2 YNFKEQ. The CDR3 DNA reads TGTGCCAGCAGCCAAGTCTCCGGCCGGATGGGATCCTACAATGAGCAGTTCTTC. It yields the protein CASSQVSGRMGSYNEQFF.

This clonotype was seen many times. V usage is TRBV29-1 and J usage is TRBJ1-2, with a possible D match to TRBD1 (5 bases). The CDR3 is made up of 14 amino acids. Germline CDR1 and CDR2: SQVTM and ANQGSEA. Trimming pared 6 bases from V and 0 bases from J, leaving 14 bases between. Here the CDR3 reads CSVIRDRSNYGYTF. The CDR3 nucleotides read TGCAGCGTGATCAGGGACCGCTCTAACTATGGCTACACCTTC.

The sample holds a few counts of this clonotype. The chain is built from TRBV20-1 and TRBJ2-2, with 8 bases matching TRBD1. Germline values: CDR1 DFQATT, CDR2 SNEGSKA (reference sequence). This CDR3 is 16 amino acids long. J was trimmed by 1 base and V by 1 base; bases with no gene match: 5. CDR3 sequence reads: CSARVWGQVNTGELFF. The CDR3 bases are TGCAGTGCTAGAGTCTGGGGACAGGTGAACACCGGGGAGCTGTTTTTT.

This clonotype was found many times. This chain uses TRBV25-1 with TRBJ1-6; a weak D match, TRBD1 (5 bases). Germline V gene sequence: CDR1 MGHDK, CDR2 SYGVNS. Trimming took 7 bases from V and 7 from J, leaving 14 bases between them. The CDR3 length is 14 residues. CDR3 region: CASNPGRENSPLHF. The CDR3 DNA reads TGTGCCAGCAATCCGGGACGCGAGAATTCACCCCTCCACTTT.